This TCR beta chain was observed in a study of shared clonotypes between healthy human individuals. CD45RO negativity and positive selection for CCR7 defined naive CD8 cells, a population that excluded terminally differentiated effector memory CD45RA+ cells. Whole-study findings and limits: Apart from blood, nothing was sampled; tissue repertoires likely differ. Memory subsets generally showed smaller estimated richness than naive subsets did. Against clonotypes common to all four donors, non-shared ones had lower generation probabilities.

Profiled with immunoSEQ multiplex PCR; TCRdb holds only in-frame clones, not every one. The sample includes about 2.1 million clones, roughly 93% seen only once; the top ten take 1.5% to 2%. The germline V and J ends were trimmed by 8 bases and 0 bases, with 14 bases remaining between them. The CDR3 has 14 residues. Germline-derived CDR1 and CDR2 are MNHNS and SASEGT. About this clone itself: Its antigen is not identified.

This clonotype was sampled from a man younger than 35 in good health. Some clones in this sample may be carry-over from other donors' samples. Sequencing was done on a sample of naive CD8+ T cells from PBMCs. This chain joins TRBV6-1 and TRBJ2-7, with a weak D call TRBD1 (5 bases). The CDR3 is CASCLSRGSYEQYF. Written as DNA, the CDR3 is TGTGCCAGCTGTTTAAGTAGGGGCTCCTACGAGCAGTACTTC.